This TCR beta chain was captured in a study of blood T cell repertoires in COVID-19 (dated by TCRdb to 2018 to 2021). At the level of the whole study: Samples from collaborators originated in the United States, Italy and Spain and spanned both the acute and convalescent phases of COVID-19. The samples were drawn from two sources: the first 160 participants of the ongoing ImmuneRACE study, and 1,254 subjects contributed by 6 global collaborators. The material from the prospective study consisted of cDNA or gDNA derived from T cells, B-cell-depleted T cells, or PBMCs. Subjects who had been exposed to COVID-19, were actively infected with it, or had recovered from it provided the deeply sampled blood TCRbeta repertoires that made up the dataset. A freely available public database, intended as a resource for researchers studying the immune response to SARS-CoV-2, is where the repertoires were released. Where HLA class I and class II types were available, the types were taken from metadata supplied by the sample provider, not from assay-based typing. Nearly every sample came with metadata listing a de-identified subject ID, COVID-19 status, age in years and sex.

The CDR3 spans 12 residues, from the cysteine through the phenylalanine. The only DNA kept is the CDR3, 36 bases in frame from the first base. Collaborating institutions collected whole blood in K2EDTA tubes following their own protocols. Collaborator samples were shipped for TCRbeta analysis as frozen whole blood, isolated PBMCs, or DNA extracted from either sample type. TCRbeta CDR3 regions were amplified from genomic DNA by means of the immunoSEQ Assay, a bias-controlled multiplex PCR. Processing in the source paper ran as follows. Within the assay, amplification of reference gene primers was used to estimate how many nucleated cells each sample contained. To quantify the absolute abundance of each unique TCRbeta CDR3 rearrangement, sequence reads were collapsed and filtered. For each sample, productive Simpson clonality was calculated as the square root of Simpson's diversity index over productive rearrangements. The immuneACCESS repertoire file appears here via TCRdb, limited to in-frame rearrangements. These files lack a portion of the clones; in checked studies, under half of the deficit traces to unresolved V genes, and the cause of the others is not known. V and J calls and clone size are copied from that table; D and trimming were computed from the DNA. This sample is represented by under 85,000 clones; 84% of them were singletons. Approximately 3.3% of the sample goes to the ten largest clones.

What the study reported, not specific to this receptor: How much clinical and demographic metadata was included differed by source and by participant, and the metadata was provided uncurated.

Concerning this clone itself: Its target antigen remains unknown. Germline is not matched at one junction end, which may reflect a read error. Other DNA sequences within the sample encode an identical CDR3.

This clonotype originated in a man aged 45-65 years with acute or convalescent COVID-19. Recombination connected TRBV12-3 or TRBV12-4 to TRBJ1-1, with the D gene call left open. Sequencing was performed on peripheral blood. The CDR3 region reads CASSLVRAEAFF. The DNA sequence is as follows: TGTGCCAGCAGTTTAGTGAGGGCTGAAGCCTTCTTT.